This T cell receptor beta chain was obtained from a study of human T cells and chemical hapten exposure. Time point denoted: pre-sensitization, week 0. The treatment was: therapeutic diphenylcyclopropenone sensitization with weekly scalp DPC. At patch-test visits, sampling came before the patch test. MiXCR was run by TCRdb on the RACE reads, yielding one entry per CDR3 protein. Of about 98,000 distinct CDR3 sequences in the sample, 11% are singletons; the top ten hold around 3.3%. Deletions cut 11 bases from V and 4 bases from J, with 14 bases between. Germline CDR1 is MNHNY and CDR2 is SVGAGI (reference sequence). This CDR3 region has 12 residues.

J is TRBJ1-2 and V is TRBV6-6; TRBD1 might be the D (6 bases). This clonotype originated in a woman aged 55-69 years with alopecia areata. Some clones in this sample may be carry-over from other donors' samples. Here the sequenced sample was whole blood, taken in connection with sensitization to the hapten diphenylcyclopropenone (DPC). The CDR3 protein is CACGGSFYGYTF. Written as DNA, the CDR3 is TGTGCCTGTGGGGGCTCTTTCTATGGCTACACCTTC.